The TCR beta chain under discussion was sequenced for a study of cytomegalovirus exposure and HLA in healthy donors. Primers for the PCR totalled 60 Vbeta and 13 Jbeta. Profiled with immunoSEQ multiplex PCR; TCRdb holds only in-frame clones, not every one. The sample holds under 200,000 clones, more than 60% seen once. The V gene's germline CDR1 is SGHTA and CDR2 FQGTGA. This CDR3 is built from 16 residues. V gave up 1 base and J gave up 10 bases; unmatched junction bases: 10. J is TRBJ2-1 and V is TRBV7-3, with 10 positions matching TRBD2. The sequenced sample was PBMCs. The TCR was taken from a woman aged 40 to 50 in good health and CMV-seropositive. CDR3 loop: CASSLNSLAGAGEQFF. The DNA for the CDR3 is TGTGCCAGCAGCTTAAATTCTCTAGCGGGAGCGGGGGAGCAGTTCTTC.